A selection of T cell receptor beta chains follows, all from one sample in a study of blood T cell repertoires in COVID-19. Sequenced by immunoSEQ multiplex PCR; TCRdb stores in-frame clones only, minus some. The sample has under 200,000 clones; over 75% are singletons. The sample was peripheral blood. The receptors were gathered from a man aged 65 to 85 who had recovered from COVID-19. CDR3s include the opening cysteine and the closing phenylalanine or tryptophan. The D gene is left open where the match is weak. A row's size may be missing; if present it is once, few, many or a size class.

TRBV12-5	TRBD2	TRBJ2-2	NA	16	CASGLVISGRTGELFF	TGTGCTAGTGGTTTGGTAATTAGCGGGAGGACCGGGGAGCTGTTTTTT
TRBV5-4	TRBD1	TRBJ2-1	NA	17	CASSPSRQGSSYNEQFF	TGTGCCAGCAGCCCCTCTAGACAGGGGAGCTCCTACAATGAGCAGTTCTTC
TRBV18	NA	TRBJ2-1	once	14	CASSPLDGDNEQFF	TGTGCCAGCTCACCTTTAGACGGGGACAATGAGCAGTTCTTC
TRBV6-2/TRBV6-3	NA	TRBJ2-2	NA	17	CASIPSGAQANTGELFF	TGTGCCAGCATCCCATCAGGGGCGCAGGCGAACACCGGGGAGCTGTTTTTT
TRBV18	TRBD1	TRBJ1-1	NA	16	CASSPTPGQGGTEAFF	TGTGCCAGCTCACCAACGCCGGGACAGGGGGGCACTGAAGCTTTCTTT
TRBV27	TRBD2	TRBJ2-7	NA	16	CASSLRLAERGYEQYF	TGTGCCAGCAGTTTACGACTAGCGGAGAGGGGCTACGAGCAGTACTTC
TRBV9	NA	TRBJ2-5	NA	14	CASSVGATQETQYF	TGTGCCAGCAGCGTAGGGGCCACGCAAGAGACCCAGTACTTC
TRBV27	TRBD1	TRBJ2-7	many	16	CASSLWGQGPLYEQYF	TGTGCCAGCAGTTTATGGGGACAGGGCCCCCTCTACGAGCAGTACTTC
TRBV5-4	NA	TRBJ1-1	NA	14	CASSLMGEGTEAFF	TGTGCCAGCAGCTTAATGGGCGAGGGCACTGAAGCTTTCTTT
TRBV12-3/TRBV12-4	NA	TRBJ1-3	NA	13	CASSWTQGNTIYF	TGTGCCAGCAGTTGGACACAAGGAAACACCATATATTTT
TRBV7-2	TRBD2	TRBJ2-1	NA	13	CASTLAGGNEQFF	TGTGCCAGCACCTTAGCGGGAGGGAATGAGCAGTTCTTC
TRBV27	TRBD1	TRBJ2-7	once	14	CASSRIQGSYEQYF	TGTGCCAGCAGTCGCATACAGGGGTCCTACGAGCAGTACTTC
TRBV9	TRBD2	TRBJ2-3	NA	14	CASSPSGTTDTQYF	TGTGCCAGCAGCCCGAGCGGGACCACAGATACGCAGTATTTT
TRBV5-1	NA	TRBJ1-4	NA	15	CASSQQLDSNEKLFF	TGCGCCAGCAGTCAACAACTGGACAGTAATGAAAAACTGTTTTTT
TRBV19	NA	TRBJ1-2	once	13	CASSPHTNYGYTF	TGTGCCAGTAGCCCCCACACTAACTATGGCTACACCTTC
TRBV18	TRBD1	TRBJ2-7	NA	14	CASSWKQGIDEQYF	TGTGCCAGCTCCTGGAAACAGGGGATCGACGAGCAGTACTTC
TRBV30	NA	TRBJ1-3	NA	11	CAWTVGNTIYF	TGTGCCTGGACGGTTGGAAACACCATATATTTT
TRBV30	NA	TRBJ2-7	NA	12	CAWQGSPYEQYF	TGTGCCTGGCAGGGGAGTCCCTACGAGCAGTACTTC
TRBV19	TRBD1	TRBJ2-1	NA	18	CASSITFGADRGYNEQFF	TGTGCCAGTAGTATCACATTTGGGGCGGACAGGGGTTACAATGAGCAGTTCTTC
TRBV5-4	NA	TRBJ2-7	NA	15	CASSRPGLPGNEQYF	TGTGCCAGCAGCAGGCCGGGACTGCCGGGGAACGAGCAGTACTTC
TRBV27	TRBD1	TRBJ2-7	NA	14	CASSEQGETSEQYF	TGTGCCAGCAGTGAACAGGGGGAAACCTCCGAGCAGTACTTC
TRBV6-6	TRBD1	TRBJ1-2	NA	14	CASSPSDRVGGYTF	TGCGCCAGCAGCCCCTCCGACAGGGTAGGTGGCTACACCTTC
TRBV5-1	NA	TRBJ1-5	NA	14	CASSLAGEGQPQHF	TGCGCCAGCAGCTTGGCGGGGGAAGGTCAGCCCCAGCATTTT
TRBV2	NA	TRBJ2-5	NA	12	CASREQGETQYF	TGTGCCAGCAGAGAACAGGGAGAGACCCAGTACTTC
TRBV7-9	TRBD2	TRBJ2-3	NA	18	CASSLGLTSGASTDTQYF	TGTGCCAGCAGCTTAGGGTTGACTAGCGGAGCTAGCACAGATACGCAGTATTTT
TRBV9	NA	TRBJ1-5	NA	14	CASSVGVSNQPQHF	TGTGCCAGCAGCGTCGGGGTCAGCAATCAGCCCCAGCATTTT
TRBV2	NA	TRBJ1-5	once	15	CASSEGLTGSQPQHF	TGTGCCAGCAGTGAAGGACTTACAGGGAGTCAGCCCCAGCATTTT
TRBV3-1/TRBV3-2	NA	TRBJ1-4	NA	16	CASSQGWASSSEKLFF	TGTGCCAGCAGCCAGGGCTGGGCTTCTTCAAGTGAAAAACTGTTTTTT
TRBV10-2	NA	TRBJ2-1	NA	15	CASSEGRGLPNEQFF	TGCGCCAGCAGTGAGGGTAGAGGACTTCCAAATGAGCAGTTCTTC
TRBV6-1	NA	TRBJ1-5	few	15	CASSEVNRGNQPQHF	TGTGCCAGCAGTGAAGTAAACAGGGGCAATCAGCCCCAGCATTTT
TRBV5-6	TRBD1	TRBJ1-1	NA	15	CASSIPSGTGTEAFF	TGTGCCAGCAGCATACCATCCGGGACAGGGACTGAAGCTTTCTTT
TRBV11-3	NA	TRBJ2-1	NA	16	CASSLGLGRSYNEQFF	TGTGCCAGCAGCTTAGGACTGGGGCGATCCTACAATGAGCAGTTCTTC
TRBV4-2	TRBD2	TRBJ2-5	NA	15	CASSQQTSGEETQYF	TGTGCCAGCAGCCAGCAGACTAGCGGGGAAGAGACCCAGTACTTC
TRBV5-1	NA	TRBJ2-1	NA	15	CASSLAFRGANEQFF	TGCGCCAGCAGCTTGGCATTCAGGGGGGCTAATGAGCAGTTCTTC
TRBV6-6	TRBD1	TRBJ2-7	NA	13	CASSPDRGYEQYF	TGTGCCAGCAGCCCCGACAGGGGCTACGAGCAGTACTTC
TRBV19	TRBD2	TRBJ2-2	NA	15	CASQEVAGVIGELFF	TGTGCCAGCCAGGAGGTAGCGGGAGTTATCGGGGAGCTGTTTTTT
TRBV2	NA	TRBJ2-1	NA	16	CASSERTGARYNEQFF	TGTGCCAGCAGTGAACGGACGGGAGCTCGCTACAATGAGCAGTTCTTC
TRBV7-2	TRBD2	TRBJ2-5	once	15	CASSLRRELGETQYF	TGTGCCAGCAGCTTAAGGCGGGAGTTGGGGGAGACCCAGTACTTC
TRBV7-3	NA	TRBJ2-2	many	13	CASSSQRPGELFF	TGTGCCAGCAGCTCCCAGCGGCCCGGGGAGCTGTTTTTT
TRBV7-2	TRBD2	TRBJ2-1	NA	17	CASSKGLAVSSYNEQFF	TGTGCCAGCAGCAAGGGACTAGCTGTTAGCTCCTACAATGAGCAGTTCTTC
TRBV9	NA	TRBJ2-5	once	14	CASSVERGGETQYF	TGTGCCAGCAGCGTAGAGAGGGGGGGAGAGACCCAGTACTTC
TRBV18	TRBD2	TRBJ2-7	NA	15	CASSPPASGSYEQYF	TGTGCCAGCTCACCACCGGCTAGCGGGAGCTACGAGCAGTACTTC
TRBV7-9	NA	TRBJ1-6	NA	14	CASSLDTDNSPLHF	TGTGCCAGCAGCTTAGATACAGATAATTCACCCCTCCACTTT
TRBV25-1	TRBD1	TRBJ1-3	NA	14	CASRDRVSGNTIYF	TGTGCCAGCAGGGACAGGGTCTCTGGAAACACCATATATTTT
TRBV28	NA	TRBJ1-5	NA	15	CASSSLKTGNQPQHF	TGTGCCAGCAGTTCCTTGAAAACGGGCAATCAGCCCCAGCATTTT
TRBV19	NA	TRBJ1-5	NA	13	CASSRGVNQPQHF	TGTGCCAGTAGTAGGGGCGTTAATCAGCCCCAGCATTTT
TRBV10-1	NA	TRBJ2-7	NA	12	CASSDYPYEQYF	TGCGCCAGCAGTGACTACCCCTACGAGCAGTACTTC
TRBV5-6	TRBD2	TRBJ2-1	NA	14	CASSFGGRGGEQFF	TGTGCCAGCAGCTTTGGCGGGAGGGGAGGTGAGCAGTTCTTC
TRBV6-5	TRBD2	TRBJ2-1	NA	13	CASIWTSANEQFF	TGTGCCAGCATCTGGACTAGCGCGAATGAGCAGTTCTTC
TRBV6-5	TRBD2	TRBJ2-1	NA	15	CASSWTSGSYNEQFF	TGTGCCAGCAGTTGGACTAGCGGGAGCTACAATGAGCAGTTCTTC
TRBV6-6	NA	TRBJ1-2	NA	12	CASSSINYGYTF	TGTGCCAGCAGTTCCATTAACTATGGCTACACCTTC
TRBV10-1	NA	TRBJ2-3	NA	13	CASSKGNTDTQYF	TGCGCCAGCAGTAAGGGGAACACAGATACGCAGTATTTT
TRBV18	NA	TRBJ2-7	NA	13	CASSPQGNYEQYF	TGTGCCAGCTCACCACAGGGGAACTACGAGCAGTACTTC